The rows below give T cell receptor beta chains drawn from one sample of a study of regulatory T cells in long-lasting Graves disease. TCRdb ran MiXCR on the multiplex PCR reads and lists one entry per CDR3 protein. The sample has hundreds of thousands of distinct CDR3 sequences; approximately 15% are singletons. This sample also belongs to another study, concerning T cells in Graves' hyperthyroidism and ophthalmopathy.

The specimen comprised peripheral blood mononuclear cells (PBMCs), sampled at new diagnosis, from a patient treated with antithyroid drugs. The receptors originated from a middle-aged man with Graves disease. Each CDR3 is given with its conserved first and last residue. The D gene is left open where the match is weak. Clone size, where shown, is once, few, many, or a class for clones that have expanded.

clone_size | d_call | j_call | v_call | cdr3_aa | cdr3_nt
many | TRBD1 | TRBJ2-7 | TRBV2 | CASSEQGQTYEQYF | TGTGCCAGCAGTGAACAGGGACAGACCTACGAGCAGTACTTC
- | - | TRBJ1-1 | TRBV3-1 | CASKGGGTEAFF | TGTGCCAGCAAGGGGGGGGGCACTGAAGCTTTCTTT
many | - | TRBJ2-3 | TRBV7-8 | CASSLGWVTDTQYF | TGTGCCAGCAGCTTAGGCTGGGTCACAGATACGCAGTATTTT
- | - | TRBJ1-2 | TRBV6-1 | CASSRGALNYGYTF | TGTGCCAGTTCCCGGGGGGCACTGAACTATGGCTACACCTTC
few | - | TRBJ1-6 | TRBV2 | CASSARNVWSSYNSPLHF | TGTGCCAGCAGTGCCAGGAACGTCTGGAGCTCCTATAATTCACCCCTCCACTTT
- | - | TRBJ2-1 | TRBV20-1 | CSAPAPASYNEQFF | TGCAGTGCTCCCGCCCCAGCGTCCTACAATGAGCAGTTCTTC
- | - | TRBJ1-3 | TRBV3-2 | CASGQVSPDGSGNTIYF | TGTGCCAGCGGCCAAGTTTCCCCAGATGGCTCTGGAAACACCATATATTTT
many | TRBD1 | TRBJ1-6 | TRBV2 | CASAPGTGDSPLHF | TGTGCCAGTGCCCCCGGGACAGGGGATTCACCCCTCCACTTT
many | TRBD1 | TRBJ2-5 | TRBV4-2 | CASSPGQGTQETQYF | TGTGCCAGCAGCCCGGGACAGGGGACGCAAGAGACCCAGTACTTC
many | TRBD1 | TRBJ1-1 | TRBV6-1 | CASSETPGQGSTEAFF | TGTGCCAGCAGTGAGACACCGGGACAGGGGTCCACTGAAGCTTTCTTT
few | TRBD2 | TRBJ2-3 | TRBV14 | CASSQYRLAGTDTQYF | TGTGCCAGCAGCCAATATCGACTAGCAGGCACAGATACGCAGTATTTT
- | TRBD1 | TRBJ1-4 | TRBV29-1 | CSVEQGTNEKLFF | TGCAGCGTCGAACAGGGGACTAATGAAAAACTGTTTTTT
- | TRBD2 | TRBJ2-3 | TRBV20-1 | CSASSGGPRRTDTQYF | TGCAGTGCTAGTAGCGGGGGGCCCCGACGCACAGATACGCAGTATTTT
many | TRBD2 | TRBJ2-3 | TRBV3-1 | CASSAPRTSGGLGPDTQYF | TGTGCCAGCAGCGCCCCCCGGACTAGCGGGGGTCTAGGTCCAGATACGCAGTATTTT
few | - | TRBJ2-1 | TRBV20-1 | CSARDKLREEQFF | TGCAGTGCTAGAGATAAACTCCGGGAAGAGCAGTTCTTC
many | TRBD1 | TRBJ2-7 | TRBV5-1 | CASSLGTGTGGREQYF | TGCGCCAGCAGCCTTGGTACCGGGACAGGTGGAAGGGAGCAGTACTTC
many | - | TRBJ2-1 | TRBV5-5 | CASSPRRGSDEQFF | TGTGCCAGCAGCCCCCGCCGTGGCTCCGATGAGCAGTTCTTC
once | - | TRBJ1-2 | TRBV5-6 | CASSALLSGGYTF | TGTGCCAGCAGCGCCCTCCTCTCGGGCGGCTACACCTTC